What follows are 21 T cell receptor beta chains derived from one specimen sequenced in a study of beta chain features in type 1 diabetes. Reverse transcribing all isolated RNA meant expressed TCRB transcripts were sequenced. Data came from immunoSEQ multiplex PCR; TCRdb stores just in-frame clones and leaves some out. This table holds around 310,000 clones, roughly 9.6% found once. Sequenced input: naive CD4+ T cells from blood. All receptors come from a woman in her 30s in good health.

The gene calls are TRBV7-2 and TRBJ2-1, with 14 bases fitting TRBD2. The CDR3 has 15 amino acids. V was pared by 5 bases and J by 4 bases, with 1 base of the junction left unmatched. Germline-derived CDR1 and CDR2 are SGHTA and FQGNSA. Here the CDR3 DNA reads TGTGCCAGCAGCCGGACTAGCGGGAGGTACAATGAGCAGTTCTTC. Residues: CASSRTSGRYNEQFF.

This clone turned up a few times. V usage is TRBV7-2 and J usage is TRBJ1-1; D unresolved. V was pared by 7 bases and J by 5 bases, with 14 bases between. Germline lookup yields CDR1 SGHTA and CDR2 FQGNSA. The CDR3 is 13 amino acids. CDR3 sequence (DNA): TGTGCCAGCAAGCCCGTCATGAGAACTGAAGCTTTCTTT. Its translation is CASKPVMRTEAFF.

This clone was seen a handful of times. The J gene is TRBJ2-7, the V gene TRBV28; maybe TRBD1 (6 bases). The germline CDR1 and CDR2 sequences are MDHEN and SYDVKM. The CDR3 has 12 amino acids. The V gene lost 7 bases and the J gene lost 5 bases, with 12 bases spanning the gap. The CDR3 sequence: CASTRQDDEQYF. For the CDR3, the DNA is TGTGCCAGCACCCGACAGGACGACGAGCAGTACTTC.

This clone was detected a few times. J is TRBJ1-4 and V is TRBV19, with 8 positions matching TRBD1. Germline V lookup: CDR1 LNHDA, CDR2 SQIVND (reference sequence). The V gene end was trimmed by 9 bases and the J gene end by 8 bases; junction bases not matched to a gene: 8. The CDR3 runs 13 residues. DNA for the CDR3: TGTGCCAGCCATGGACAGGGTTTGGAAAAACTGTTTTTT. Translating gives CASHGQGLEKLFF.

The chain is built from TRBV28 and TRBJ2-4; TRBD1 might be the D (5 bases). Germline-derived CDR1 and CDR2 are MDHEN and SYDVKM. Trimming left V 3 bases short and J 9 bases short, with 12 bases between. This CDR3 is built from 13 residues. The CDR3 loop reads CASSFQGQRIQYF. The CDR3 bases are TGTGCCAGCAGTTTTCAGGGTCAACGCATTCAGTACTTC.

This clone has more than one count but fewer than ten. The chain uses TRBV28 and TRBJ2-7; TRBD2 aligns across 8 bases. Germline CDR1 is MDHEN and CDR2 is SYDVKM. There are 14 residues in the CDR3. The V segment lost 8 bases and the J segment 4 bases; nucleotides outside the gene matches: 10. The CDR3 nucleotides read TGTGCCAGCTGTGGATTTAGCGGGATTTACGAGCAGTACTTC. Residues: CASCGFSGIYEQYF.

In its sample, this clone was seen a few times. J is TRBJ1-1 and V is TRBV6-6; 7 nucleotides line up with TRBD1. CDR3 length equals 15 residues. Looked up from germline, CDR1 is MNHNY and CDR2 is SVGAGI (reference sequence). The junction had 7 bases not matched to a gene; V was cut back by 5 bases and J by 1 base. CDR3 region: CASSSRTGTNTEAFF. DNA for the CDR3: TGTGCCAGCAGTAGCAGGACAGGAACGAACACTGAAGCTTTCTTT.

This clone came up a few times. V usage is TRBV9 and J usage is TRBJ1-2; 8 positions match TRBD1. J gave up 8 bases and V 3 bases, and 9 bases lay outside the gene matches. Per germline, CDR1 SGDLS and CDR2 YYNGEE. This CDR3 is built from 14 residues. This CDR3 is CASSALGQGGGYTF. CDR3 sequence (DNA): TGTGCCAGCAGCGCCTTAGGACAGGGTGGCGGCTACACCTTC.

This clone was seen more than once but under ten times. This chain links TRBV19 with TRBJ2-5; maybe TRBD2 (5 bases). Per the germline V gene, CDR1 is LNHDA and CDR2 is SQIVND (reference sequence). This CDR3 is 13 amino acids long. V was clipped by 6 bases and J by 1 base, with 9 bases between them. The CDR3, as DNA: TGTGCCAGTAGCCCTGGAGGCCAAGAGACCCAGTACTTC. This gives the protein CASSPGGQETQYF. The complete variable domain, with remaining parts taken from reference TRBV19 and TRBJ2-5, reads DGGITQSPKYLFRKEGQNVTLSCEQNLNHDAMYWYRQDPGQGLRLIYYSQIVNDFQKGDIAEGYSVSREKKESFPLTVTSAQKNPTAFYLCASSPGGQETQYFGPGTRLLVL.

This clone was counted a few times. V usage is TRBV9 and J usage is TRBJ2-1; weak D call: TRBD2 (6 bases). Germline CDR1 and CDR2: SGDLS and YYNGEE. V shed 3 bases and J shed 2 bases, with 12 bases lying between them. This CDR3 region has 15 residues. CDR3 DNA: TGTGCCAGCAGCGCGGACTACTCGCCCTACAATGAGCAGTTCTTC. Amino acid sequence: CASSADYSPYNEQFF.

The chain is built from TRBV6-5 and TRBJ2-7; maybe TRBD2 (6 bases). CDR3 size: 11 residues. Between the trimmed V and J ends, which lost 4 bases and 6 bases, there was a span of 7 bases. The germline V gene encodes CDR1 MNHEY and CDR2 SVGAGI. Written as DNA, the CDR3 is TGTGCCAGCAGTTCCGGGGGCGAGCAGTACTTC. This gives the protein CASSSGGEQYF.

This clone was seen only a few times. V usage is TRBV7-9 and J usage is TRBJ1-4, with a weak D call TRBD1 (5 bases). Per the germline V gene, CDR1 is SEHNR and CDR2 is FQNEAQ (reference sequence). The CDR3 is made up of 11 amino acids. CDR3 residues: CAGQANEKLFF. The CDR3 DNA sequence: TGTGCGGGGCAGGCTAATGAAAAACTGTTTTTT.

V and J are TRBV27 and TRBJ2-1; 8 positions match TRBD1. Germline V gene lookup returns CDR1 MNHEY and CDR2 SMNVEV (reference sequence). The CDR3 length is 14 residues. V lost 8 bases, J lost 8 bases, and 11 bases stayed unmatched. The chain's CDR3 is CASVNRGSTDEQFF. DNA for the CDR3: TGTGCCAGCGTTAACAGGGGGTCAACAGATGAGCAGTTCTTC.

This clone was counted only a few times. The chain combines TRBV5-1 with TRBJ2-7; TRBD1 aligns across 7 bases. Germline V gene sequence: CDR1 SGHRS, CDR2 YFSETQ. The CDR3 extends over 15 amino acids. The ends lost 2 bases at V and 7 bases at J; junction bases unmatched: 12. Here the CDR3 DNA reads TGCGCCAGCAGCTTCGGGGATAGGGACAGCTGGGAGCAGTACTTC. This sequence encodes CASSFGDRDSWEQYF. Based on the CDR3 plus reference TRBV5-1 and TRBJ2-7, the full variable domain is KAGVTQTPRYLIKTRGQQVTLSCSPISGHRSVSWYQQTPGQGLQFLFEYFSETQRNKGNFPGRFSGRQFSNSRSEMNVSTLELGDSALYLCASSFGDRDSWEQYFGPGTRLTVT.

Worth noting for this clone: The junction departs from germline at one end; a sequencing error may be responsible. The chain joins TRBV5-4 to TRBJ2-1; 7 bases are a match to TRBD2. CDR1 is SGHNT and CDR2 is YYREEE in the germline V gene (reference sequence). The CDR3 totals 13 residues. CDR3 amino acids: CASSPTSHNEQFF. In DNA, the CDR3 is TGCGCCAGCAGCCCGACTAGCCACAATGAGCAGTTCTTC.

This clone has more than one count but fewer than ten. This rearrangement joins TRBV2 to TRBJ1-5, with 8 bases lining up with TRBD1. With V trimmed by 6 bases and J by 6 bases, 4 bases remained unmatched. The V gene's germline CDR1 is SNHLY and CDR2 FYNNEI. The CDR3 runs to 13 residues. The DNA of the CDR3 is TGTGCCAGCAGCCCGACAGGGGCTCAGCCCCAGCATTTT. It yields the protein CASSPTGAQPQHF.

This clone has a handful of counts. The chain's CDR3 is CASRDRGRGETQYF. Written as DNA, the CDR3 is TGTGCCAGCCGGGACAGGGGGCGCGGGGAGACCCAGTACTTC. The chain uses TRBV19 and TRBJ2-5; 12 nucleotides line up with TRBD1. The CDR3 is made up of 14 amino acids. Trimming at V came to 9 bases and at J to 5 bases, leaving 7 bases not matched to a gene. Per germline, CDR1 LNHDA and CDR2 SQIVND (reference sequence).

There are a few counts of this clone. This chain joins TRBV28 and TRBJ2-3; D is possibly TRBD2 (7 bases). Germline V CDR1 and CDR2: MDHEN, SYDVKM. The CDR3 extends over 14 amino acids. Trimming took 7 bases from V and 4 from J, leaving 15 bases between them. The CDR3 region is CASNGGARPDTQYF. The CDR3 region has the DNA TGTGCCAGCAATGGGGGGGCGCGGCCAGATACGCAGTATTTT.

A few counts support this clone. The gene calls are TRBV30 and TRBJ2-1; TRBD2 aligns across 8 bases. Germline V gene data show CDR1 as GTSNPN and CDR2 as SVGIG (reference sequence). CDR3 length: 15 amino acids. V was pared by 5 bases and J by 3 bases, with 9 bases of the junction left unmatched. The CDR3 sequence is CAWVGRLAHYNEQFF. The CDR3 DNA reads TGTGCCTGGGTGGGGAGACTAGCGCACTACAATGAGCAGTTCTTC.

The rearrangement joins TRBV5-6 to TRBJ2-5; TRBD2 matches 12 bases. V lost 2 bases to trimming and J lost 4 bases; unmatched junction nucleotides: 9. This CDR3 contains 17 residues. In germline, CDR1 is SGHDT, CDR2 YYEEEE. The CDR3 DNA follows: TGTGCCAGCAGCTTTTTCGGGACTAGCGGGTGGCGAGAGACCCAGTACTTC. Encoded protein: CASSFFGTSGWRETQYF.

In its sample, this clone was seen a few times. The chain couples TRBV5-1 to TRBJ2-7; tentative D call: TRBD1 (5 bases). The germline V gene encodes CDR1 SGHRS and CDR2 YFSETQ. The CDR3 length is 14 residues. Trimming took off 0 bases at V and 0 bases at J, with 7 bases between the two ends. CDR3 in amino acids: CASSLEGVSYEQYF. The CDR3, as DNA: TGCGCCAGCAGCTTGGAAGGGGTCTCCTACGAGCAGTACTTC.